A single sample is the source of the 30 T cell receptor beta chains below, sequenced in a study of blood T cell repertoires in COVID-19. Sequenced by immunoSEQ multiplex PCR; TCRdb stores in-frame clones only, minus some. This table has roughly 290,000 clones, approximately 85% appearing once. Sample: peripheral blood. The receptors here all came from a human donor with COVID-19, enrolled during active disease. The donor label of this sample is uncertain.

The chain uses TRBV9 and TRBJ1-5; 10 bases align to TRBD1. Germline V gives CDR1 SGDLS, CDR2 YYNGEE. The CDR3 contains 15 residues. V trimming: 0 bases; J trimming: 4 bases; junction bases outside the gene matches: 1. DNA of the CDR3: TGTGCCAGCAGCGTAGGGACAGGGGGAAATCAGCCCCAGCATTTT. Protein product: CASSVGTGGNQPQHF.

V is TRBV6-5 and J is TRBJ1-1; TRBD1 agrees at 7 bases. CDR1 and CDR2 (germline): MNHEY, SVGAGI. The junction had 3 bases not matched to a gene; V was cut back by 0 bases and J by 8 bases. The CDR3 extends over 13 amino acids. The CDR3 is CASSYSRDREAFF. CDR3 DNA sequence: TGTGCCAGCAGTTACTCCCGGGACAGAGAAGCTTTCTTT.

The rearrangement links TRBV28 to TRBJ2-1; D is undetermined. The germline CDR1 and CDR2 sequences are MDHEN and SYDVKM. The CDR3 runs 14 residues. V was cut by 6 bases and J by 3 bases, with 12 bases left in between. Here the CDR3 reads CASSRPPSYNEQFF. The CDR3 DNA follows: TGTGCCAGCAGCCGCCCCCCTAGCTACAATGAGCAGTTCTTC.

The chain has TRBV6-5 and TRBJ1-4, with 10 bases identical to TRBD1. Germline V gives CDR1 MNHEY, CDR2 SVGAGI. This CDR3 is 15 amino acids long. With 0 bases clipped from V and 6 bases from J, the junction kept 1 base outside the gene matches. Here the CDR3 reads CASSYSGTGDEKLFF. In nucleotides, the CDR3 is TGTGCCAGCAGTTACTCGGGGACAGGGGATGAAAAACTGTTTTTT.

The chain carries TRBV28 and TRBJ2-5; a weak D match, TRBD2 (5 bases). CDR3 length equals 14 residues. Trimming left V 4 bases short and J 3 bases short, with 12 bases between. Germline-derived CDR1 and CDR2 are MDHEN and SYDVKM. In DNA form, the CDR3 reads TGTGCCAGCAGTTCCCAGGACTCCGAAGAGACCCAGTACTTC. This sequence encodes CASSSQDSEETQYF.

This chain uses TRBV30 with TRBJ2-2, with D possibly being TRBD2 (6 bases). CDR1 is GTSNPN and CDR2 is SVGIG in the germline V gene (reference sequence). Trimming removed 3 bases at V and 2 bases at J, with 13 bases between. CDR3 length equals 15 residues. The CDR3 region has the DNA TGTGCCTGGAGCCCTAGCGATCATAACACCGGGGAGCTGTTTTTT. Translating gives CAWSPSDHNTGELFF.

This rearrangement joins TRBV9 to TRBJ1-1; 8 bases fit TRBD1. The V and J ends lost 3 bases and 6 bases, in that order; junction bases with no gene match: 7. Germline CDR1 and CDR2: SGDLS and YYNGEE. This CDR3 has 14 residues. The CDR3 DNA is TGTGCCAGCAGCGCCCTTGGGACAGGTGCTGAAGCTTTCTTT. Residues: CASSALGTGAEAFF.

The chain links TRBV6-6 to TRBJ1-3, with TRBD1 as a possible D gene (5 bases). V was shortened by 5 bases and J by 0 bases, with 17 bases between the two germline ends. The length of the CDR3 is 17 residues. Per germline, CDR1 MNHNY and CDR2 SVGAGI (reference sequence). CDR3 in amino acids: CASSHLAGPSSGNTIYF. CDR3 bases: TGTGCCAGCAGTCACCTCGCGGGGCCGAGCTCTGGAAACACCATATATTTT.

The chain carries TRBV28 and TRBJ2-7, with 7 nucleotides matching TRBD1. The CDR3 spans 13 residues. The germline V gene encodes CDR1 MDHEN and CDR2 SYDVKM. The V gene end was trimmed by 5 bases and the J gene end by 6 bases; junction bases not matched to a gene: 7. CDR3 DNA sequence: TGTGCCAGCAGTGCCGGGACAGTCGCCGAGCAGTACTTC. It codes for CASSAGTVAEQYF.

The chain uses TRBV6-2 or TRBV6-3 and TRBJ1-5, with 8 bases fitting TRBD1. The CDR3 is 16 residues long. Unmatched junction bases numbered 8, after V lost 4 bases and J lost 3 bases. Germline V gives CDR1 MNHEY, CDR2 SVGEGT. The CDR3 loop reads CASSWGAGGYNQPQHF. DNA for the CDR3: TGTGCCAGCAGTTGGGGGGCAGGGGGCTACAATCAGCCCCAGCATTTT.

The chain has TRBV29-1 and TRBJ1-2, with TRBD1 matching 8 bases. Germline CDR1 and CDR2: SQVTM and ANQGSEA. CDR3 length: 16 residues. Losses at the gene ends were 0 bases for V and 2 bases for J; bases not matched to a gene: 8. As DNA, the CDR3 is TGCAGCGTTGAAGACCCAGTGACAGGGGAGAACTATGGCTACACCTTC. Its protein product is CSVEDPVTGENYGYTF.

Regarding this clone: Other DNA sequences within the sample encode an identical CDR3. CDR3 DNA: TGTGCCAGCAGCGTAGCACTAGCGGGGTACAATGAGCAGTTCTTC. Amino acids: CASSVALAGYNEQFF. V gene TRBV9 combines with J gene TRBJ2-1; 10 bases agree with TRBD2. The CDR3 runs 15 residues. The germline CDR1 and CDR2 sequences are SGDLS and YYNGEE. Trimming at V came to 0 bases and at J to 4 bases, leaving 1 base not matched to a gene.

The chain employs TRBV6-4 and TRBJ2-7, with D perhaps TRBD2 (6 bases). Germline CDR1 and CDR2: MRHNA and SNTAGT. The CDR3 has 13 amino acids. The V and J ends lost 6 bases and 3 bases respectively, with 12 bases between them. The CDR3 protein is CASSREAGYEQYF. CDR3 bases: TGTGCCAGCAGCAGGGAGGCAGGCTACGAGCAGTACTTC.

This chain links TRBV28 with TRBJ1-1, with a tentative D call TRBD1 (6 bases). Trimming removed 3 bases at V and 5 bases at J, with 13 bases between. The CDR3 is 14 amino acids. The germline V gene encodes CDR1 MDHEN and CDR2 SYDVKM. The CDR3 loop reads CASSLPDRSTEAFF. As DNA, the CDR3 is TGTGCCAGCAGTTTGCCTGACAGGTCTACTGAAGCTTTCTTT.

V gene TRBV19 combines with J gene TRBJ2-3; D gene unclear. The CDR3 covers 14 residues. The germline V and J ends were trimmed by 0 bases and 3 bases, with 7 bases remaining between them. CDR1 is LNHDA, CDR2 SQIVND, per germline (reference sequence). The CDR3 reads CASSIDPGTDTQYF. For the CDR3, the DNA is TGTGCCAGTAGTATAGATCCAGGAACAGATACGCAGTATTTT.

The chain is built from TRBV28 and TRBJ1-4; TRBD1 matches at 7 bases. This CDR3 comprises 17 residues. After removal of 4 bases from V and 0 bases from J, the junction contained 8 bases not matched to a gene. Looked up from germline, CDR1 is MDHEN and CDR2 is SYDVKM. The CDR3 spells CASSSPGTGATNEKLFF. The CDR3 DNA sequence: TGTGCCAGCAGTTCCCCCGGAACAGGGGCAACTAATGAAAAACTGTTTTTT.

V usage is TRBV6-4 and J usage is TRBJ2-1; 10 nucleotides align to TRBD2. The CDR3 sequence is 14 residues long. V shed 4 bases, J shed 5 bases, and the junction held 2 bases outside the gene matches. From germline, CDR1 is MRHNA and CDR2 SNTAGT. The CDR3 loop is CASSGLAGDNEQFF. As DNA, the CDR3 is TGTGCCAGCAGTGGACTAGCGGGCGACAATGAGCAGTTCTTC.

V is TRBV19 and J is TRBJ1-2; 7 positions agree with TRBD1. Unmatched junction bases numbered 11, after V lost 5 bases and J lost 8 bases. The CDR3 spans 14 residues. From germline, CDR1 is LNHDA and CDR2 SQIVND (reference sequence). The CDR3 nucleotides read TGTGCCAGTAGTCCCCAGACAGGGATTGGAGGCTACACCTTC. Protein sequence: CASSPQTGIGGYTF.

The chain employs TRBV28 and TRBJ1-3, with no clear D. V dropped 6 bases and J dropped 1 base, with 10 bases sitting between them. Germline CDR1 reads MDHEN; CDR2 reads SYDVKM. This CDR3 is built from 14 residues. CDR3 protein: CASSKTASGNTIYF. In DNA form, the CDR3 reads TGTGCCAGCAGCAAAACAGCTTCTGGAAACACCATATATTTT. Complete variable domain (other parts from reference TRBV28 and TRBJ1-3): DVKVTQSSRYLVKRTGEKVFLECVQDMDHENMFWYRQDPGLGLRLIYFSYDVKMKEKGDIPEGYSVSREKKERFSLILESASTNQTSMYLCASSKTASGNTIYFGEGSWLTVV.

V is TRBV27 and J is TRBJ2-3; TRBD1 is a possible D gene (5 bases). This CDR3 is 17 amino acids long. Trimming cost V 1 base and J 0 bases, with 14 bases left between them. CDR1 is MNHEY and CDR2 is SMNVEV in the germline V gene (reference sequence). CDR3 coding DNA: TGTGCCAGCAGTTTATGGAAGGACACATTCAGCACAGATACGCAGTATTTT. Protein: CASSLWKDTFSTDTQYF.

This chain joins TRBV18 and TRBJ1-3; perhaps TRBD1 as D (5 bases). Trimming took 1 base from V and 1 from J, leaving 11 bases between them. There are 16 residues in the CDR3. The germline CDR1 and CDR2 sequences are KGHSH and LQKENI. CDR3: CASSPRQILSGNTIYF. The DNA for the CDR3 is TGTGCCAGCTCACCACGACAGATACTATCTGGAAACACCATATATTTT.

This clone appeared once. The chain recombines TRBV6-1 with TRBJ2-5, with TRBD2 as a possible D gene (6 bases). This CDR3 has 13 amino acids. Trimming left V 2 bases short and J 5 bases short, with 9 bases between. Germline V gives CDR1 MNHNS, CDR2 SASEGT. The DNA of the CDR3 is TGTGCCAGCAGTGAATCTAGCGTTGAGACCCAGTACTTC. Amino acid sequence: CASSESSVETQYF.

This clone came up a few times. The V gene is TRBV6-5, the J gene TRBJ2-2; 12 bases are a match to TRBD1. Germline V CDR1 and CDR2: MNHEY, SVGAGI. The CDR3 runs to 15 residues. The V gene end was trimmed by 7 bases and the J gene end by 6 bases; junction bases not matched to a gene: 6. The CDR3 DNA reads as TGTGCCAGCAAGACCGGGACAGGGGGCCCCGGGGAGCTGTTTTTT. Protein sequence: CASKTGTGGPGELFF.

The chain uses TRBV9 and TRBJ2-5; unclear D gene. Germline loops: CDR1 SGDLS, CDR2 YYNGEE. V gave up 3 bases and J gave up 2 bases, with 11 bases separating them. CDR3 length equals 14 residues. CDR3 DNA sequence: TGTGCCAGCAGCGCCCGACTTGGGCAAGAGACCCAGTACTTC. Amino acid sequence: CASSARLGQETQYF. Drawing the rest from reference TRBV9 and TRBJ2-5, the complete variable domain is DSGVTQTPKHLITATGQRVTLRCSPRSGDLSVYWYQQSLDQGLQFLIQYYNGEERAKGNILERFSAQQFPDLHSELNLSSLELGDSALYFCASSARLGQETQYFGPGTRLLVL.

This clone was recorded once. J is TRBJ2-7 and V is TRBV12-3 or TRBV12-4, with D perhaps TRBD1 (6 bases). V lost 6 bases and J 3 bases, leaving 12 bases between the germline ends. This CDR3 has 13 residues. The CDR3 DNA reads as TGTGCCAGCAGAAAAGGACAGCGCTACGAGCAGTACTTC. Residues: CASRKGQRYEQYF.

On this clone: The sample carries other DNA sequences with the same CDR3. The CDR3 bases are TGTGCCAGTGGCGGGACAGGGAGAAATCAGCCCCAGCATTTT. Encoded protein: CASGGTGRNQPQHF. The J gene is TRBJ1-5, the V gene TRBV19, with 9 nucleotides matching TRBD1. The CDR3 spans 14 residues. Per the germline V gene, CDR1 is LNHDA and CDR2 is SQIVND (reference sequence). The V and J ends lost 8 bases and 4 bases, in that order; junction bases with no gene match: 6.

The genes are TRBV18 and TRBJ2-1; D remains ambiguous. The CDR3 has 11 residues. The V gene's germline CDR1 is KGHSH and CDR2 LQKENI. With 5 bases removed from V and 5 bases from J, the gap between germline ends came to 4 bases. The CDR3 region is CASSSNNEQFF. The CDR3 nucleotides read TGTGCCAGCTCATCCAACAATGAGCAGTTCTTC.

The chain combines TRBV19 with TRBJ1-6; D gene unclear. CDR3 length: 13 amino acids. V was shortened by 5 bases and J by 9 bases, with 11 bases between the two germline ends. Germline lookup yields CDR1 LNHDA and CDR2 SQIVND (reference sequence). This CDR3 reads CASSEGTLSPLHF. The DNA for the CDR3 is TGTGCCAGTAGTGAGGGCACGCTTTCACCCCTCCACTTT.

The chain joins TRBV28 to TRBJ1-1, with D unresolved. From germline, CDR1 is MDHEN and CDR2 SYDVKM. The CDR3 is 18 residues long. Trimming stripped 6 bases from V and 0 bases from J, with 23 bases between. The CDR3 loop reads CASSSPAPAGGMNTEAFF. The CDR3 bases are TGTGCCAGCAGCTCACCCGCCCCGGCGGGAGGAATGAACACTGAAGCTTTCTTT.

V is TRBV10-3 and J is TRBJ2-5, with TRBD2 matching 7 bases. V was clipped by 10 bases and J by 9 bases; unmatched bases: 14. The CDR3 extends over 13 amino acids. From germline, CDR1 is ENHRY and CDR2 SYGVKD. Here the CDR3 reads CATHLGGRGAQYF. The CDR3 bases are TGTGCCACCCACTTAGGAGGGAGGGGTGCCCAGTACTTC.